The source of this TCR beta chain is a study of OX40 agonist ivuxolimab in advanced cancers. Study as a whole: In this trial design, patients received ivuxolimab intravenously at 0.01 to 10 mg/kg every 2 weeks.

As to this clone: Its antigen is not known.

The CDR3 contains 15 residues. Germline CDR1 is MGHDK and CDR2 is SYGVNS. Trimming shortened V by 5 bases and J by 2 bases, and 13 bases separated the two germline ends. Assay: immunoSEQ multiplex PCR; the TCRdb copy retains only in-frame clones and omits some. The repertoire holds 100,000 or so clones, with 91% as singletons. General study findings and limits: By week 6 at 0.1 to 3.0 mg/kg, blood CD4+ and CD8+ T cells had expanded clonally.

This TCR came from an adult with an advanced solid tumor such as melanoma, head and neck, liver or kidney cancer. The chain joins TRBV25-1 to TRBJ2-1; possibly TRBD2 for D (6 bases). Specimen: CD4+ or CD8+ T cells sorted from blood, collected in a trial of the OX40 agonist ivuxolimab. CDR3 sequence (DNA): TGTGCCAGCAGTAATCTCGGGACTCCCTACAATGAGCAGTTCTTC. Its translation is CASSNLGTPYNEQFF.